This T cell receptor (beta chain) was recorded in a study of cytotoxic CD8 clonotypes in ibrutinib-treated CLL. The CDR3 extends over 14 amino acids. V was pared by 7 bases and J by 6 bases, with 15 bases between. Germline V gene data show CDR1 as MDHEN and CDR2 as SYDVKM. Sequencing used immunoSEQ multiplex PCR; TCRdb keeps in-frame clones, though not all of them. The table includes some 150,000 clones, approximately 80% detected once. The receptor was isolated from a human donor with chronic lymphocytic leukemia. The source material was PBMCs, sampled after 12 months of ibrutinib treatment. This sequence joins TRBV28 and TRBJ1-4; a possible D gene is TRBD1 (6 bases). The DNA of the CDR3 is TGTGCCAGCATGAGGGGGGGTTCTCATGAAAAACTGTTTTTT. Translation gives CASMRGGSHEKLFF.